One T cell receptor beta chain is described in this entry. The antigen remains unidentified. This sample is drawn from a study of T cell responses to AZD1222 COVID-19 vaccine. Assay used: immunoSEQ multiplex PCR; TCRdb lists only in-frame clones, some missing. The table lists fewer than 85,000 clones, roughly 84% of them singletons. This CDR3 has 15 residues. The germline V gene encodes CDR1 SGHTA and CDR2 FQGNSA. V gave up 2 bases and J gave up 5 bases, with 13 bases separating them. Regarding the study as a whole: Donor demographics were predominantly white British with a female majority; clonal diversity may be underestimated. Spike-specific TCR repertoires showed rising breadth and depth after two AZD1222 doses. CD4 TCRs covered the whole spike, strongest at regions 160-218 and 743-854.

The chain uses TRBV7-2 and TRBJ2-1, with D possibly called TRBD1 or TRBD2 (5 bases each). The receptor was derived from an adult who received the AZD1222 COVID-19 vaccine. Sequencing used peripheral blood, obtained 28 days after the second AZD1222 dose. The CDR3 region has the DNA TGTGCCAGCAGCTTAAGGGGAGCCCTAAACAATGAGCAGTTCTTC. Its translation: CASSLRGALNNEQFF.